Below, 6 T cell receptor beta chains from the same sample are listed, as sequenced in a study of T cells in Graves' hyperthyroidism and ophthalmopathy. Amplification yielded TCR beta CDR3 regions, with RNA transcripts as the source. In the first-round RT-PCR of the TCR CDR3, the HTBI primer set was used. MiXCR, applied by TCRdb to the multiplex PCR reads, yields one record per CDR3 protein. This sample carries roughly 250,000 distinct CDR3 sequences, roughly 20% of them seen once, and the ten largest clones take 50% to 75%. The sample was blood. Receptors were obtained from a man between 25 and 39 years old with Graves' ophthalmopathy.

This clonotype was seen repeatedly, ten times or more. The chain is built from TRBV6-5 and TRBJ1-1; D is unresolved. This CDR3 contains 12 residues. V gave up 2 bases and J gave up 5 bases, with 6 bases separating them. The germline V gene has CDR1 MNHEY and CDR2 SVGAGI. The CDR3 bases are TGTGCCAGCAGTTACGGAGGGACTGAAGCTTTCTTT. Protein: CASSYGGTEAFF.

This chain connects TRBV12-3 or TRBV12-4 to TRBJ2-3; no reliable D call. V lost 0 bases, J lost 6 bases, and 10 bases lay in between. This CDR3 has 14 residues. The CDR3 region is CASSLAKPRDTQYF. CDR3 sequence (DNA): TGTGCCAGCAGTTTAGCTAAACCCAGGGATACGCAGTATTTT.

Written as DNA, the CDR3 is TGTGCCAGCAGCACTTACTCCGCAGCCTACGAGCAGTACTTC. Translated: CASSTYSAAYEQYF. J is TRBJ2-7 and V is TRBV7-2; no clear D. The length of the CDR3 is 14 residues. Germline V gene lookup returns CDR1 SGHTA and CDR2 FQGNSA. V gave up 5 bases and J gave up 2 bases, with 13 bases separating them.

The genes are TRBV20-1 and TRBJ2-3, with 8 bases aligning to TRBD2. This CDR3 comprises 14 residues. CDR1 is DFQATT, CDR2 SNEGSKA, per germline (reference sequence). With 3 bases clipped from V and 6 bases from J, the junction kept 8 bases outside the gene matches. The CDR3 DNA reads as TGCAGTGCTAGCGACCCTAGCGGGCTGGATACGCAGTATTTT. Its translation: CSASDPSGLDTQYF.

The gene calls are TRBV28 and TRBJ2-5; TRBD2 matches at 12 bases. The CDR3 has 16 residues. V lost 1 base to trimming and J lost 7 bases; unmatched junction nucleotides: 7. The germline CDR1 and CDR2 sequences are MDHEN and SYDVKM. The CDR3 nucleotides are TGTGCCAGCAGTTTATCGTCTAGCGGGAGGGCGGGGACCCAGTACTTC. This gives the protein CASSLSSSGRAGTQYF. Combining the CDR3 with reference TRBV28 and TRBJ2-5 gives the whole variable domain DVKVTQSSRYLVKRTGEKVFLECVQDMDHENMFWYRQDPGLGLRLIYFSYDVKMKEKGDIPEGYSVSREKKERFSLILESASTNQTSMYLCASSLSSSGRAGTQYFGPGTRLLVL.

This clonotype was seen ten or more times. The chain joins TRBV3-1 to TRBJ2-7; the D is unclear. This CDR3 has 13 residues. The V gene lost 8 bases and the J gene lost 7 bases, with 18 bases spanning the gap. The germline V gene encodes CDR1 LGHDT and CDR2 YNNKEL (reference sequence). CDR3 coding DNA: TGTGCCAGCCGTCCGCTGGGCTTGGGGGAGCAGTACTTC. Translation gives CASRPLGLGEQYF.